Listed below are T cell receptor beta chains from one sample, sequenced in a study of blood T cells in healthy people across ages. TCRdb independently ran MiXCR on the 5' RACE reads; one entry per CDR3 protein. The sample records under 2 million distinct CDR3 sequences, 34% being singletons. Sequenced input: blood. The origin of the receptors is a young woman in good health. CDR3s include the opening cysteine and the closing phenylalanine or tryptophan. D genes are given only for firm matches. A row's size may be missing; if present it is once, few, many or a size class.

>TRBV5-1|TRBJ2-3|-|many
TGTGCCAGCAGCTTACCAGGGCTCGATACGCAGTATTTT
CASSLPGLDTQYF
>TRBV15|TRBJ2-1|-|-
TGTGCCACCAGCAGAGACCACCCGGGGACAATAACCTACGAGCAGTTCTTC
CATSRDHPGTITYEQFF
>TRBV3-1|TRBJ2-2|TRBD2|once
TGTGCCAGCAGCCAAGGACTAGCGGGGGAGCTAAAATTCGGGGAGCTGTTTTTT
CASSQGLAGELKFGELFF
>TRBV9|TRBJ2-5|-|once
TGTGCCAGCAGCACCTGGACAGCTCCACAAGAGACCCGGTACTTC
CASSTWTAPQETRYF
>TRBV4-1|TRBJ1-6|-|once
TGCGCCAGCAGCCAATCAAACCCTAGCTCCTATAATTCACCCCTCCACTTT
CASSQSNPSSYNSPLHF
>TRBV4-1|TRBJ2-5|TRBD2|-
TGCGCCAGCAGCCAAGATCTAGGCGGGGGGGCCGGGGAGACCCAGTACTTC
CASSQDLGGGAGETQYF
>TRBV4-1|TRBJ1-1|-|few
TGCGCCAGCAGCCAAGAGGGCAGGGCTGAAGCTTTCTTT
CASSQEGRAEAFF
>TRBV4-1|TRBJ2-5|TRBD2|-
TGCGCCAGCAGCCTATCGACCGGGACTACCGTGCTCGATGAGCAGTACTTC
CASSLSTGTTVLDEQYF
>TRBV20-1|TRBJ2-7|-|few
TGCAGTGCTAGGGGGGAGACTAGGGGTCGTGAGCAGTACTTC
CSARGETRGREQYF
>TRBV20-1|TRBJ2-7|-|-
TGCAGTGCCCCGAGATCCCGACCCTACGAGCAGTACTTC
CSAPRSRPYEQYF
>TRBV7-8|TRBJ2-1|-|-
TGTGCCAGCAGCTTAGACCGGGTTTCGGCTTCGAGCTCCTACAATGAGCAGTTCTTC
CASSLDRVSASSSYNEQFF
>TRBV3-1|TRBJ2-7|-|-
TGTGCCAGCAGCCAAACACAGGGTCTAGGCGAGCAGTACTTC
CASSQTQGLGEQYF
>TRBV2|TRBJ2-7|TRBD2|few
TGTGCCAGCAGGCTGGCGGGAGAGGGCGAGCAGTACTTC
CASRLAGEGEQYF
>TRBV7-9|TRBJ1-2|-|-
TGTGCCAGCAGCTCCCTCAAGACTGCTAACTATGGCTACACCTTC
CASSSLKTANYGYTF
>TRBV28|TRBJ2-6|TRBD1|many
TGTGCCAGTAGGGGGCCTGGGGCCAACGTCCTGACTTTC
CASRGPGANVLTF
>TRBV6-6|TRBJ1-5|-|-
TGTGCCAGCGGAACTCAGCCCCAGCATTTT
CASGTQPQHF
>TRBV7-2|TRBJ1-1|-|few
TGTGCCAGCAGCCCCCAGGGAAGATTTAACACTGAAGCTTTCTTT
CASSPQGRFNTEAFF
>TRBV20-1|TRBJ1-2|TRBD1|few
TGCAGTGCGTCGACAGGGGGCCCAAACTATGGCTACACCTTC
CSASTGGPNYGYTF
>TRBV11-2|TRBJ2-3|TRBD1|-
TGTGCCGGCAGCCAAGGGGGCCCAGATACGCAGTATTTT
CAGSQGGPDTQYF
>TRBV5-1|TRBJ2-3|-|few
TGCGCCAGCAGCTCGCCTGATCCGTTCGGGGGGCCCACAGATACGCAGTATTTT
CASSSPDPFGGPTDTQYF
>TRBV7-7|TRBJ2-4|TRBD1|-
TGTGCCAGCCACAGGGGGCGAGAAGCTCTAGCCAAAAACATTCAGTACTTC
CASHRGREALAKNIQYF
>TRBV14|TRBJ2-7|TRBD2|few
TGTGCCAGCAGCCCGAGGACTAGCGGGAGGCCACTTTACGAGCAGTACTTC
CASSPRTSGRPLYEQYF
>TRBV14|TRBJ2-3|-|few
TGTGCCAGCAGCCGTTTGGTGGGACACCCGCTGGATACGCAGTATTTT
CASSRLVGHPLDTQYF
>TRBV28|TRBJ1-2|TRBD1|-
TGTGCCAGCAGTCATCGGACAGGGTCGGTCTATGGCTACACCTTC
CASSHRTGSVYGYTF
>TRBV7-7|TRBJ2-1|TRBD2|-
TGTGCCGGCAGCTTAACTAGCGGGGGGGCGAATGAGCAGTTCTTC
CAGSLTSGGANEQFF
>TRBV29-1|TRBJ2-7|TRBD1|many
TGCAGCGTTGTAAGTGGGGGGACAGGGAGCCACGAGCAGTACTTC
CSVVSGGTGSHEQYF
>TRBV20-1|TRBJ1-2|-|-
TGCAGTGCTAGAGATCCCGAAGAGAATAACTATGGCTACACCTTC
CSARDPEENNYGYTF
>TRBV29-1|TRBJ2-1|-|-
TGCAGCGTTCCAATCAGGAGGGTCTTGTACAATGAGCAGTTCTTC
CSVPIRRVLYNEQFF
>TRBV20-1|TRBJ1-1|-|-
TGCAGTGCTAGAGAGTTCCTCCCCACTGAAGCTTTCTTT
CSAREFLPTEAFF
>TRBV20-1|TRBJ2-7|-|-
TGCAGTGCTAGAGGGGCAGGTCAGGTCGGGCAGTACTTC
CSARGAGQVGQYF
>TRBV5-1|TRBJ2-1|TRBD2|-
TGCGCCAGCAGCTTCCCCCTAGCGGGGGGATTCTACAATGAGCAGTTCTTC
CASSFPLAGGFYNEQFF
>TRBV20-1|TRBJ2-7|-|few
TGCGGTGCTAAATTTCGGGAGACAGCCTACGAGCAGTACTTC
CGAKFRETAYEQYF
>TRBV5-1|TRBJ2-3|TRBD2|-
TGCGCCAGCAGCCCTAGCGGGCCCCCTTTGGATACGCAGTATTTT
CASSPSGPPLDTQYF
>TRBV21-1|TRBJ2-1|-|-
TGTGCCAGCAGCAGCGTATACACTGACAATGAGCAGTTCTTC
CASSSVYTDNEQFF
>TRBV28|TRBJ2-7|-|-
TGTGCCAGCAGCCACGACAGGAACGAGCAGTACTTC
CASSHDRNEQYF
>TRBV12-5|TRBJ2-1|-|-
TGTGCTAGTGGTTCGGTCCCGGACCACAATGAGCAGTTCTTC
CASGSVPDHNEQFF
>TRBV12-3/TRBV12-4|TRBJ2-1|TRBD1|-
TGTGCCAGCAGTTTTTCCGGGACAGCTGGTTTCGAGCAGTTCTTC
CASSFSGTAGFEQFF
>TRBV27|TRBJ1-1|-|-
TGTGCCAGCAGTTTAGGTTCGGCCGCCAGGGCTTTCTTT
CASSLGSAARAFF
>TRBV28|TRBJ1-5|-|few
TGTGCCAGCAGCTTAAGAGGGTGGGGGAGGAAGCAGCCCCAGCATTTT
CASSLRGWGRKQPQHF
>TRBV4-1|TRBJ2-1|-|many
TGCGCCAGCAGCCTCACCACCGGGACCGAGCAGTTCTTC
CASSLTTGTEQFF
>TRBV6-1|TRBJ2-5|TRBD2|few
TGTGCCAGCAGTGAGGGAAGCGGGAGATCTGGGACCCAGTACTTC
CASSEGSGRSGTQYF
>TRBV7-9|TRBJ2-1|-|-
TGTGCCAGCAGCTTAATCGACAGGCGCTACCTTAATTACAATGAGCAGTTCTTC
CASSLIDRRYLNYNEQFF
>TRBV20-1|TRBJ2-1|TRBD2|-
TGCAGTGCTAGACCCAGCGGGAGTCTTAATGAGCAGTTCTTC
CSARPSGSLNEQFF
>TRBV6-5|TRBJ2-7|TRBD2|few
TGTGCCAGCAGATCACTAGCGGGAGGGCTCGAGCAGTACTTC
CASRSLAGGLEQYF
>TRBV2|TRBJ2-5|TRBD2|-
TGTGCCAGCAGTCCCCGGGCGGGGGGATCACAAGAGACCCAGTACTTC
CASSPRAGGSQETQYF
>TRBV10-3|TRBJ2-1|-|few
TGTGCCATCAGTGAGTCGAGTCTGATAAACACCCCGCAGTTCTTC
CAISESSLINTPQFF
>TRBV21-1|TRBJ2-1|-|few
TGTGCCAGCAGCAAATTTACGACAAATCAAGGGCAGTTCTTC
CASSKFTTNQGQFF
>TRBV27|TRBJ2-5|-|many
TGTGCCAGCGGAGCCCTAGCATCCGAGACCCAGTACTTC
CASGALASETQYF
>TRBV7-2|TRBJ2-2|-|-
TGTGCCAGCAGCTTAAAGGTCGCCGGGGAGCGGTTTTTT
CASSLKVAGERFF
>TRBV29-1|TRBJ1-1|-|-
TGCAGCGTTGAAGATCTAGACCTAGAAGCTTTCTTT
CSVEDLDLEAFF
>TRBV7-6|TRBJ2-1|-|few
TGTGCCAGCAGCTCACGAGGGGGAGCCTCATGGCACAATGAGCAGTTCTTC
CASSSRGGASWHNEQFF
>TRBV11-1|TRBJ2-3|-|few
TGTGCCAGCGACTCCCAGGGTTATGGCACAGATACGCAGTATTTT
CASDSQGYGTDTQYF
>TRBV6-1|TRBJ2-1|TRBD2|-
TGTGCCAGCAGTGAAGCGACTAGTGATTGGCGGGGGTCCTACAATGAGCAGTTCTTC
CASSEATSDWRGSYNEQFF